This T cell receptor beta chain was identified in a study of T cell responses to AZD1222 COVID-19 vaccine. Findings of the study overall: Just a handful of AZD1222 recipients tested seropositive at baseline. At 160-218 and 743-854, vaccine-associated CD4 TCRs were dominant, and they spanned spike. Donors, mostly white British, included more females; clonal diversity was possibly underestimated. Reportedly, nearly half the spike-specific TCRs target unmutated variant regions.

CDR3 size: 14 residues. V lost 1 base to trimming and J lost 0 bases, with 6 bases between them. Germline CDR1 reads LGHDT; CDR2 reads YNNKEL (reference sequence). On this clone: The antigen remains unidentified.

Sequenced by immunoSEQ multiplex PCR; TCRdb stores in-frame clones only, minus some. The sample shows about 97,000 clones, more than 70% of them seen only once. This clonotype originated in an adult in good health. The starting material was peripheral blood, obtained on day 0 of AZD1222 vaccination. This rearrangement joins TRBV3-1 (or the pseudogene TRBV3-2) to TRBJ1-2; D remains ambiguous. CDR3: CASSQVTTNYGYTF. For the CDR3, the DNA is TGTGCCAGCAGCCAAGTTACAACTAACTATGGCTACACCTTC.